These 30 T cell receptor beta chains share one sample of origin, sequenced in a study of shared clonotypes between healthy human individuals. The repertoire was sequenced with immunoSEQ multiplex PCR; TCRdb's copy has only in-frame clones and lacks some. The table shows about 2 million clones, with around 96% occurring only once. Naive CD8 cells, CD45RO-negative and positively selected for CCR7, excluded terminally differentiated effector memory CD45RA+ cells. The sequenced sample consisted of naive CD8+ T cells sorted from blood. These receptors were taken from a man aged 18 to 29 in good health.

The chain combines TRBV21-1 with TRBJ1-5. TRBV21-1 is a pseudogene locus. This CDR3 has 13 amino acids. The CDR3 here is CASSKVGSQPQHF. In nucleotides, the CDR3 is TGTGCCAGCAGCAAAGTTGGGAGTCAGCCCCAGCATTTT.

V is TRBV27 and J is TRBJ2-7; 8 bases align to TRBD1. This CDR3 comprises 14 residues. Looked up from germline, CDR1 is MNHEY and CDR2 is SMNVEV (reference sequence). The V gene end was trimmed by 3 bases and the J gene end by 5 bases; junction bases not matched to a gene: 6. The CDR3 reads CASSFGQGKDEQYF. CDR3 coding DNA: TGTGCCAGCAGTTTCGGACAGGGAAAGGACGAGCAGTACTTC.

The gene calls are TRBV6-6 and TRBJ1-1; no reliable D call. V was trimmed by 8 bases and J by 0 bases, leaving 13 bases between them. The CDR3 covers 14 residues. Germline lookup yields CDR1 MNHNY and CDR2 SVGAGI (reference sequence). CDR3: CASSPPSMNTEAFF. In DNA form, the CDR3 reads TGTGCCAGCTCGCCTCCTTCCATGAACACTGAAGCTTTCTTT.

Concerning this clone itself: This same CDR3 is encoded by further DNA sequences in the sample. This chain joins TRBV6-5 and TRBJ1-5, with 7 nucleotides matching TRBD1. With V trimmed by 5 bases and J by 1 base, 5 bases remained unmatched. Germline assignment: CDR1 MNHEY and CDR2 SVGAGI. The CDR3 is 15 residues long. CDR3 in amino acids: CASSLTGESNQPQHF. DNA of the CDR3: TGTGCCAGCAGTCTCACAGGGGAGAGCAATCAGCCCCAGCATTTT.

The chain couples TRBV27 to TRBJ1-1; TRBD1 matches at 11 bases. The CDR3 is 14 residues long. Germline V gives CDR1 MNHEY, CDR2 SMNVEV (reference sequence). V shed 3 bases and J 6 bases; nucleotides not matched to a gene: 3. DNA of the CDR3: TGTGCCAGCAGTTTGGGGGGACAGGGGGCTGAAGCTTTCTTT. Its protein is CASSLGGQGAEAFF.

This clone has just one count. The chain carries TRBV7-3 and TRBJ2-4, with 9 bases identical to TRBD2. This CDR3 has 19 amino acids. Losses at the gene ends were 8 bases for V and 3 bases for J; bases not matched to a gene: 20. The germline V gene encodes CDR1 SGHTA and CDR2 FQGTGA. CDR3 nucleotide sequence: TGTGCCAGCCGACGCAGCGGGGGGTTGGCAGGGTCTGTCAAAAACATTCAGTACTTC. This sequence encodes CASRRSGGLAGSVKNIQYF.

The rearrangement uses TRBV4-1 and TRBJ1-2, with 7 bases matching TRBD1. The CDR3 has 13 amino acids. Unmatched junction bases numbered 5, after V lost 4 bases and J lost 6 bases. The germline CDR1 and CDR2 sequences are MGHRA and YSYEKL. In DNA, the CDR3 is TGCGCCAGCAGCCTAAAACAGGGGAATGGCTACACCTTC. It is translated as CASSLKQGNGYTF.

J is TRBJ2-5 and V is TRBV10-2, with TRBD2 matching over 8 bases. Germline CDR1 WSHSY, CDR2 SAAADI. The CDR3 length is 14 residues. V trimming: 4 bases; J trimming: 1 base; junction bases outside the gene matches: 2. Here the CDR3 DNA reads TGCGCCAGCAGTGTAGCGGGGCCCCAAGAGACCCAGTACTTC. This gives the protein CASSVAGPQETQYF.

V and J are TRBV4-1 and TRBJ2-7, with D possibly matching TRBD2 (6 bases). The ends were cut back, 2 bases at V and 4 bases at J, with 12 bases in the middle. Germline lookup yields CDR1 MGHRA and CDR2 YSYEKL. The CDR3 is made up of 14 amino acids. The CDR3 coding sequence is TGCGCCAGCAGCCAACCCCTTCGGGAGTACGAGCAGTACTTC. Its translation is CASSQPLREYEQYF.

V and J are TRBV7-9 and TRBJ2-3; D unresolved. The CDR3 contains 13 residues. The V and J ends lost 2 bases and 5 bases respectively, with 8 bases between them. Germline V lookup: CDR1 SEHNR, CDR2 FQNEAQ (reference sequence). As DNA, the CDR3 is TGTGCCAGCAGCTTATATGACGGAGATACGCAGTATTTT. Translated: CASSLYDGDTQYF.

The chain recombines TRBV4-1 with TRBJ2-7, with TRBD1 matching 8 bases. CDR1 is MGHRA and CDR2 is YSYEKL in the germline V gene. The CDR3 loop spans 14 amino acids. Trimming at V came to 1 base and at J to 5 bases, leaving 4 bases not matched to a gene. CDR3 in amino acids: CASSQGPGGNEQYF. CDR3 DNA: TGCGCCAGCAGCCAAGGCCCAGGGGGCAACGAGCAGTACTTC.

This clone was counted once. The chain couples TRBV25-1 to TRBJ2-7; tentative D call: TRBD2 (6 bases). V shed 8 bases and J shed 1 base, with 12 bases lying between them. The germline V gene encodes CDR1 MGHDK and CDR2 SYGVNS. This CDR3 is built from 13 residues. The CDR3 DNA reads TGTGCCAGCTCCTTCGGGGGATCCTACGAGCAGTACTTC. Translation gives CASSFGGSYEQYF.

This clone was recorded once. The chain combines TRBV5-1 with TRBJ2-1; TRBD1 agrees at 7 bases. The CDR3 covers 13 residues. CDR1 and CDR2 (germline): SGHRS, YFSETQ. Trimming took 4 bases from V and 4 from J; bases not matched to a gene: 2. For the CDR3, the DNA is TGCGCCAGCAGCGAGACAGGGTACAATGAGCAGTTCTTC. Translating gives CASSETGYNEQFF.

The rearrangement joins TRBV27 to TRBJ1-2; 10 bases align to TRBD1. The CDR3 is 16 amino acids. With V trimmed by 10 bases and J by 8 bases, 19 bases remained unmatched. Germline loops: CDR1 MNHEY, CDR2 SMNVEV (reference sequence). The CDR3 sequence: CATYGGIGQGEVGYTF. CDR3 nucleotides: TGTGCCACCTACGGGGGGATCGGACAGGGGGAAGTAGGCTACACCTTC.

The chain is built from TRBV27 and TRBJ2-3, with D perhaps TRBD2 (5 bases). Trimming took 6 bases from V and 0 from J, leaving 13 bases between them. Germline CDR1 reads MNHEY; CDR2 reads SMNVEV (reference sequence). This CDR3 is built from 15 residues. The CDR3 nucleotides read TGTGCCAGCAGCCCCGGGATCGTGAGCACAGATACGCAGTATTTT. Its protein is CASSPGIVSTDTQYF.

This chain connects TRBV7-9 to TRBJ2-1; 10 nucleotides align to TRBD2. CDR1 SEHNR and CDR2 FQNEAQ come from the germline V gene (reference sequence). The ends lost 3 bases at V and 6 bases at J; junction bases unmatched: 8. CDR3 length equals 16 residues. CDR3 amino acids: CASSFSSGSRSNEQFF. DNA of the CDR3: TGTGCCAGCAGCTTTTCTAGCGGGAGTCGTAGCAATGAGCAGTTCTTC. Using reference TRBV7-9 and TRBJ2-1 for the parts outside the CDR3, the full variable domain is DTGVSQNPRHKITKRGQNVTFRCDPISEHNRLYWYRQTLGQGPEFLTYFQNEAQLEKSRLLSDRFSAERPKGSFSTLEIQRTEQGDSAMYLCASSFSSGSRSNEQFFGPGTRLTVL.

The chain carries TRBV23-1 and TRBJ2-2; D is uncertain. TRBV23-1 is labeled an ORF, and its function is uncertain. V was shortened by 0 bases and J by 1 base, with 15 bases between the two germline ends. The CDR3 is made up of 18 amino acids. CDR3 nucleotides: TGCGCCAGCAGTCAATCCCGGTACAGAGCCGTGAACACCGGGGAGCTGTTTTTT. It specifies CASSQSRYRAVNTGELFF.

This clone appeared a single time. The CDR3 sequence: CASSSRLISQETQYF. The CDR3 region has the DNA TGTGCCAGCAGCTCACGACTGATAAGCCAAGAGACCCAGTACTTC. The V and J genes are TRBV7-9 and TRBJ2-5; D uncertain. V was cut by 4 bases and J by 1 base, with 13 bases left in between. This CDR3 contains 15 residues. Germline CDR1 and CDR2: SEHNR and FQNEAQ (reference sequence).

The V gene is TRBV9, the J gene TRBJ1-5, with TRBD1 matching 7 bases. Germline V lookup: CDR1 SGDLS, CDR2 YYNGEE. J lost 3 bases, V lost 0 bases, and 3 bases had no gene match. The CDR3 contains 15 residues. The CDR3 protein is CASSVEGQTNQPQHF. In nucleotides, the CDR3 is TGTGCCAGCAGCGTAGAGGGACAGACCAATCAGCCCCAGCATTTT.

The rearrangement links TRBV19 to TRBJ1-1; D is possibly TRBD1 (6 bases). This CDR3 region has 13 residues. Germline V CDR1 and CDR2: LNHDA, SQIVND (reference sequence). Deletions cut 6 bases from V and 7 bases from J, with 15 bases between. The CDR3: CASSAWTALEAFF. CDR3 nucleotide sequence: TGTGCCAGTAGCGCCTGGACAGCACTTGAAGCTTTCTTT.

This clone has a single count. The rearrangement joins TRBV6-1 to TRBJ1-3; the D is unclear. This CDR3 has 16 amino acids. Per the germline V gene, CDR1 is MNHNS and CDR2 is SASEGT. V was shortened by 1 base and J by 0 bases, with 10 bases between the two germline ends. The CDR3 sequence: CASSEGEGISGNTIYF. The CDR3 DNA follows: TGTGCCAGCAGTGAAGGGGAAGGAATCTCTGGAAACACCATATATTTT.

The V call is TRBV27, the J call TRBJ1-4; no reliable D call. Germline V CDR1 and CDR2: MNHEY, SMNVEV (reference sequence). Trimming took 2 bases from V and 10 from J, leaving 14 bases between them. The CDR3 spans 14 residues. CDR3 coding DNA: TGTGCCAGCAGTTTAAGGGAAAGTAGGACAAAACTGTTTTTT. Its translation: CASSLRESRTKLFF.

The rearrangement links TRBV4-1 to TRBJ1-2, with no clear D. The germline V and J ends were trimmed by 1 base and 8 bases, with 14 bases remaining between them. Germline lookup yields CDR1 MGHRA and CDR2 YSYEKL. CDR3 length: 14 amino acids. The CDR3 bases are TGCGCCAGCAGCCAAGGCCCTCTAACGGTGGGCTACACCTTC. This translates into CASSQGPLTVGYTF.

This clone was observed once. The CDR3 spells CASSLGTGGTDTQYF. The CDR3 DNA reads as TGTGCCAGCAGTTTGGGGACAGGGGGCACAGATACGCAGTATTTT. V usage is TRBV28 and J usage is TRBJ2-3; 10 bases map to TRBD1. Per the germline V gene, CDR1 is MDHEN and CDR2 is SYDVKM. The CDR3 is made up of 15 amino acids. Trimming cost V 3 bases and J 1 base; bases outside gene matches: 1.

This clone was detected only once. V gene TRBV2 combines with J gene TRBJ2-3; D unresolved. The CDR3 spans 14 residues. CDR1 SNHLY and CDR2 FYNNEI come from the germline V gene. Trimming left V 4 bases short and J 1 base short, with 9 bases between. The CDR3 DNA is TGTGCCAGCAGTGCCGAGACTGGCACAGATACGCAGTATTTT. This encodes CASSAETGTDTQYF.

A note on this clone: The same CDR3 can be traced to other DNA sequences in this sample. The rearrangement joins TRBV11-2 to TRBJ2-5; no firm D call. Trimming took off 2 bases at V and 5 bases at J, with 9 bases between the two ends. Looked up from germline, CDR1 is SGHAT and CDR2 is FQNNGV. The CDR3 loop spans 13 amino acids. CDR3 amino acids: CASSLLAGETQYF. CDR3 coding DNA: TGTGCCAGCAGCTTACTGGCCGGTGAGACCCAGTACTTC.

The chain combines TRBV30 with TRBJ2-7; 14 bases are shared with TRBD2. The CDR3 extends over 16 amino acids. Unmatched junction bases numbered 6, after V lost 1 base and J lost 4 bases. CDR1 GTSNPN and CDR2 SVGIG come from the germline V gene (reference sequence). DNA of the CDR3: TGTGCCTGGAGTGGACTAGCGGGGGGGCGATATTACGAGCAGTACTTC. It translates to CAWSGLAGGRYYEQYF.

J is TRBJ2-2 and V is TRBV7-6; D is uncertain. The V end lost 3 bases, the J end lost 5 bases, and 7 bases lay between the germline ends. CDR1 and CDR2 from the germline V gene are SGHVS and FNYEAQ. The CDR3 consists of 13 residues. CDR3 in DNA: TGTGCCAGCAGCTTTGGGGATACCGGGGAGCTGTTTTTT. It yields the protein CASSFGDTGELFF.

The V gene is TRBV15, the J gene TRBJ1-2; TRBD1 might be the D (6 bases). V lost 6 bases, J lost 7 bases, and 21 bases lay in between. The CDR3 is made up of 15 amino acids. Per germline, CDR1 LNHNV and CDR2 YYDKDF (reference sequence). The CDR3 reads CATSRIGSGDSGYTF. DNA for the CDR3: TGTGCCACCAGTAGGATTGGATCAGGGGACTCTGGCTACACCTTC.

This sequence joins TRBV29-1 and TRBJ1-1; D is unclear. This CDR3 contains 10 residues. Germline V gives CDR1 SQVTM, CDR2 ANQGSEA. V lost 7 bases, J lost 7 bases, and 10 bases lay in between. CDR3 loop: CSALTSEAFF. The CDR3 nucleotides read TGCAGCGCACTGACAAGTGAAGCTTTCTTT.